The text below deals with one TCR beta chain. What it binds is not known. The data derive from a study of cytomegalovirus exposure and HLA in healthy donors. Overall study findings and caveats: Earlier analysis found most TCR beta V segments productive about 87% or about 30% of the time. The authors excluded some V segments, including TRBV6-2 and TRBV6-3, as indistinguishable.

PCR used 60 Vbeta primers and 13 Jbeta primers. Method: immunoSEQ multiplex PCR; TCRdb's copy keeps in-frame clones and lacks some. The profile covers fewer than 200,000 clones, with 85% appearing a single time and 2% to 2.5% taken by the ten largest. The germline V and J ends were trimmed by 3 bases and 4 bases, with 8 bases remaining between them. The V gene's germline CDR1 is SGHDT and CDR2 YYEEEE. CDR3 length equals 12 residues. The sequence was obtained from a young man in good health and CMV-seropositive. Sequencing was done on a sample of PBMCs. The chain recombines TRBV5-6 with TRBJ2-7; D is uncertain. CDR3 region: CASSSPQYEQYF. The DNA for the CDR3 is TGTGCCAGCAGCTCCCCACAATACGAGCAGTACTTC.